The 24 T cell receptor beta chains below come from one sample, sequenced in a study of blood T cell repertoires in COVID-19. Generated by immunoSEQ multiplex PCR, the TCRdb table keeps only in-frame clones and is missing some. The table shows 650,000 to 800,000 clones, with around 89% occurring only once. The material sequenced was peripheral blood. The receptors here all came from a woman aged 18-30 years with acute or convalescent COVID-19.

The chain is built from TRBV27 and TRBJ2-1, with TRBD2 as a possible D gene (5 bases). This CDR3 has 16 residues. V shed 3 bases and J shed 0 bases, with 12 bases lying between them. Germline V gene lookup returns CDR1 MNHEY and CDR2 SMNVEV (reference sequence). Written as DNA, the CDR3 is TGTGCCAGCAGTTTGACGACGGGGAGCTCCTACAATGAGCAGTTCTTC. It specifies CASSLTTGSSYNEQFF.

The J gene is TRBJ1-5, the V gene TRBV19; D is unclear. The CDR3 runs 16 residues. Germline assignment: CDR1 LNHDA and CDR2 SQIVND (reference sequence). The germline V and J ends were trimmed by 5 bases and 6 bases, with 20 bases remaining between them. The CDR3 spells CASSFPGEGESQPQHF. The CDR3 region has the DNA TGTGCCAGTAGTTTCCCGGGAGAGGGAGAGAGTCAGCCCCAGCATTTT.

V gene TRBV3-1 (or the pseudogene TRBV3-2) combines with J gene TRBJ2-1, with TRBD1 matching over 7 bases. V dropped 4 bases and J dropped 12; count of bases not matched to a gene: 6. CDR3 length: 12 residues. Germline V lookup: CDR1 LGHDT, CDR2 YNNKEL (reference sequence). For the CDR3, the DNA is TGTGCCAGCAGCCGAGAGGGGGCCAGGCAGTTCTTC. Its protein product is CASSREGARQFF.

The chain joins TRBV3-1 (or the pseudogene TRBV3-2) to TRBJ2-3; tentatively, D is TRBD2 (6 bases). Germline V gene sequence: CDR1 LGHDT, CDR2 YNNKEL (reference sequence). This CDR3 is 14 amino acids long. Trimming took 8 bases from V and 5 from J, leaving 17 bases between them. Here the CDR3 reads CASGASGGGDTQYF. The CDR3 DNA reads as TGTGCCAGCGGAGCCTCTGGGGGAGGAGATACGCAGTATTTT.

The chain couples TRBV18 to TRBJ2-6; possible D gene TRBD1, 6 bases. Deletions cut 3 bases from V and 2 bases from J, with 11 bases between. This CDR3 spans 16 amino acids. Germline V gene data show CDR1 as KGHSH and CDR2 as LQKENI. The CDR3 is CASSPNRVTGANVLTF. The CDR3, as DNA: TGTGCCAGCTCACCCAACAGGGTAACTGGGGCCAACGTCCTGACTTTC.

The chain is built from TRBV5-4 and TRBJ1-6, with D hard to call. Germline-derived CDR1 and CDR2 are SGHNT and YYREEE (reference sequence). The CDR3 covers 16 residues. V lost 0 bases and J 7 bases, leaving 14 bases between the germline ends. CDR3 protein: CASSLGSTGSNSPLHF. CDR3 in DNA: TGTGCCAGCAGCTTGGGAAGTACGGGTTCCAATTCACCCCTCCACTTT.

This clone was detected only once. The gene calls are TRBV18 and TRBJ2-2; D uncertain. Germline V CDR1 and CDR2: KGHSH, LQKENI. The CDR3 extends over 15 amino acids. Between the trimmed V and J ends, which lost 0 bases and 3 bases, there was a span of 8 bases. The DNA for the CDR3 is TGTGCCAGCTCACCACCCGACGGAGACACCGGGGAGCTGTTTTTT. Translating gives CASSPPDGDTGELFF.

The table lists this clone with a count of one. The chain links TRBV4-1 to TRBJ2-1; 8 bases agree with TRBD1. With V trimmed by 4 bases and J by 5 bases, 7 bases remained unmatched. Germline V gene lookup returns CDR1 MGHRA and CDR2 YSYEKL. This CDR3 has 15 residues. The CDR3: CASSPGQVKNNEQFF. Here the CDR3 DNA reads TGCGCCAGCAGCCCGGGACAGGTGAAAAACAATGAGCAGTTCTTC.

The CDR3 spells CASSIGQGANEQFF. Written as DNA, the CDR3 is TGTGCCAGCAGCATCGGACAGGGTGCCAATGAGCAGTTCTTC. This sequence joins TRBV7-9 and TRBJ2-1; 8 bases line up with TRBD1. The germline V gene has CDR1 SEHNR and CDR2 FQNEAQ (reference sequence). J was trimmed by 6 bases and V by 5 bases; bases with no gene match: 6. CDR3 length equals 14 residues.

V and J are TRBV5-6 and TRBJ1-2, with 12 bases lining up with TRBD1. V gave up 2 bases and J gave up 8 bases; unmatched junction bases: 7. The CDR3 length is 15 residues. The germline CDR1 and CDR2 sequences are SGHDT and YYEEEE. The DNA for the CDR3 is TGTGCCAGCAGCTTAGGGGACAGGGGGCCTGAAGGCTACACCTTC. Its protein is CASSLGDRGPEGYTF.

J is TRBJ1-1 and V is TRBV30; 8 bases fit TRBD1. This CDR3 region has 14 residues. The V segment lost 1 base and the J segment 1 base; nucleotides outside the gene matches: 2. Germline lookup yields CDR1 GTSNPN and CDR2 SVGIG (reference sequence). CDR3 residues: CAWSDQGANTEAFF. In nucleotides, the CDR3 is TGTGCCTGGAGTGATCAGGGGGCGAACACTGAAGCTTTCTTT.

J is TRBJ1-2 and V is TRBV6-5, with D unresolved. From germline, CDR1 is MNHEY and CDR2 SVGAGI. V was cut by 0 bases and J by 6 bases, with 11 bases left in between. This CDR3 region has 14 residues. CDR3 nucleotides: TGTGCCAGCAGTTACTCCTCGGGGTACAATGGCTACACCTTC. As protein: CASSYSSGYNGYTF.

The chain uses TRBV10-1 and TRBJ1-6; no definite D call. The CDR3 totals 11 residues. V was cut by 11 bases and J by 9 bases, with 11 bases left in between. Germline CDR1 is WNHNN and CDR2 is SYGVQD (reference sequence). The CDR3 loop is CAGPWASPLHF. CDR3 coding DNA: TGCGCCGGCCCCTGGGCTTCACCCCTCCACTTT.

The chain is built from TRBV5-1 and TRBJ1-6; TRBD1 might be the D (5 bases). V gave up 0 bases and J gave up 10 bases, with 14 bases separating them. This CDR3 is built from 15 residues. Germline values: CDR1 SGHRS, CDR2 YFSETQ. In nucleotides, the CDR3 is TGCGCCAGCAGCTTGGTGCAGGGCGGTCAATCACCCCTCCACTTT. Amino acids: CASSLVQGGQSPLHF.

The chain has TRBV14 and TRBJ1-2; a weak D match, TRBD1 (5 bases). The CDR3 runs 18 residues. Germline-derived CDR1 and CDR2 are SGHDN and FVKESK. Trimming took off 0 bases at V and 5 bases at J, with 22 bases between the two ends. CDR3 amino acids: CASSQETVWQGGGYGYTF. For the CDR3, the DNA is TGTGCCAGCAGCCAAGAAACCGTGTGGCAGGGAGGAGGGTATGGCTACACCTTC. Together with reference TRBV14 and TRBJ1-2, the CDR3 gives the full variable domain: EAGVTQFPSHSVIEKGQTVTLRCDPISGHDNLYWYRRVMGKEIKFLLHFVKESKQDESGMPNNRFLAERTGGTYSTLKVQPAELEDSGVYFCASSQETVWQGGGYGYTFGSGTRLTVV.

V gene TRBV4-2 combines with J gene TRBJ2-7; 10 bases map to TRBD1. This CDR3 comprises 15 residues. Trimming at V came to 6 bases and at J to 2 bases, leaving 7 bases not matched to a gene. The germline V gene has CDR1 LGHNA and CDR2 YNFKEQ. CDR3 amino acids: CASRLEGTGAYEQYF. In DNA, the CDR3 is TGTGCCAGCAGGCTCGAAGGGACAGGGGCCTACGAGCAGTACTTC.

J is TRBJ2-7 and V is TRBV18; 8 bases agree with TRBD1. This CDR3 has 13 amino acids. In germline, CDR1 is KGHSH, CDR2 LQKENI. V gave up 3 bases and J gave up 7 bases; unmatched junction bases: 5. CDR3 sequence: CASSPGQGTEQYF. The DNA of the CDR3 is TGTGCCAGCTCACCCGGACAGGGCACAGAGCAGTACTTC. Drawing the rest from reference TRBV18 and TRBJ2-7, the complete variable domain is NAGVMQNPRHLVRRRGQEARLRCSPMKGHSHVYWYRQLPEEGLKFMVYLQKENIIDESGMPKERFSAEFPKEGPSILRIQQVVRGDSAAYFCASSPGQGTEQYFGPGTRLTVT.

The sample holds one count of this clone. J is TRBJ1-2 and V is TRBV19, with 9 bases identical to TRBD1. The CDR3 has 15 residues. The V and J ends lost 3 bases and 8 bases, in that order; junction bases with no gene match: 10. Germline V gene sequence: CDR1 LNHDA, CDR2 SQIVND (reference sequence). CDR3 sequence: CASSIAGTGSGGYTF. For the CDR3, the DNA is TGTGCCAGTAGTATCGCCGGGACAGGGTCGGGCGGCTACACCTTC.

The CDR3 DNA reads as TGTGCCAGCAGTATTGACAGTGATAGCAATCAGCCCCAGCATTTT. Encoded protein: CASSIDSDSNQPQHF. The chain recombines TRBV6-5 with TRBJ1-5; weak D call: TRBD1 (5 bases). The V and J ends lost 5 bases and 0 bases respectively, with 11 bases between them. Germline CDR1 is MNHEY and CDR2 is SVGAGI. The length of the CDR3 is 15 residues.

The CDR3 region is CASSQVLAGYTDTQYF. CDR3 coding DNA: TGCGCCAGCAGCCAAGTACTAGCGGGGTACACAGATACGCAGTATTTT. The rearrangement uses TRBV4-1 and TRBJ2-3, with TRBD2 identical over 10 bases. V shed 1 base and J 2 bases; nucleotides not matched to a gene: 3. Germline lookup yields CDR1 MGHRA and CDR2 YSYEKL. The CDR3 runs to 16 residues.

This rearrangement joins TRBV7-2 to TRBJ2-3; possibly TRBD1 for D (6 bases). V lost 4 bases and J lost 0, with 14 bases in between. The CDR3 is 16 amino acids. CDR1 SGHTA and CDR2 FQGNSA come from the germline V gene. Here the CDR3 reads CASSSGQRSSTDTQYF. The DNA of the CDR3 is TGTGCCAGCAGCTCCGGACAGCGGAGTAGCACAGATACGCAGTATTTT. Filled out from reference TRBV7-2 and TRBJ2-3, the complete variable domain reads GAGVSQSPSNKVTEKGKDVELRCDPISGHTALYWYRQSLGQGLEFLIYFQGNSAPDKSGLPSDRFSAERTGGSVSTLTIQRTQQEDSAVYLCASSSGQRSSTDTQYFGPGTRLTVL.

This chain links TRBV19 with TRBJ2-3, with 12 bases aligning to TRBD2. Per the germline V gene, CDR1 is LNHDA and CDR2 is SQIVND (reference sequence). The CDR3 length is 16 residues. With V trimmed by 7 bases and J by 0 bases, 5 bases remained unmatched. CDR3 in amino acids: CASTRLAGESTDTQYF. CDR3 in DNA: TGTGCCAGTACCCGACTAGCGGGGGAAAGCACAGATACGCAGTATTTT. The complete variable domain, with remaining parts taken from reference TRBV19 and TRBJ2-3, reads DGGITQSPKYLFRKEGQNVTLSCEQNLNHDAMYWYRQDPGQGLRLIYYSQIVNDFQKGDIAEGYSVSREKKESFPLTVTSAQKNPTAFYLCASTRLAGESTDTQYFGPGTRLTVL.

The rearrangement uses TRBV28 and TRBJ1-2; D not certain. The V end was cut by 4 bases, the J end by 4 bases, with 4 bases between. This CDR3 has 11 amino acids. Germline V gene data show CDR1 as MDHEN and CDR2 as SYDVKM. The DNA for the CDR3 is TGTGCCAGCAGTTCCTCCTATGGCTACACCTTC. The encoded protein is CASSSSYGYTF.

The chain carries TRBV7-2 and TRBJ2-6; D unclear. The V end lost 1 base, the J end lost 0 bases, and 13 bases lay between the germline ends. Germline lookup yields CDR1 SGHTA and CDR2 FQGNSA. This CDR3 is built from 18 residues. CDR3 nucleotide sequence: TGTGCCAGCAGCTTAGTCGTCCAAACTTACTCTGGGGCCAACGTCCTGACTTTC. It codes for CASSLVVQTYSGANVLTF.